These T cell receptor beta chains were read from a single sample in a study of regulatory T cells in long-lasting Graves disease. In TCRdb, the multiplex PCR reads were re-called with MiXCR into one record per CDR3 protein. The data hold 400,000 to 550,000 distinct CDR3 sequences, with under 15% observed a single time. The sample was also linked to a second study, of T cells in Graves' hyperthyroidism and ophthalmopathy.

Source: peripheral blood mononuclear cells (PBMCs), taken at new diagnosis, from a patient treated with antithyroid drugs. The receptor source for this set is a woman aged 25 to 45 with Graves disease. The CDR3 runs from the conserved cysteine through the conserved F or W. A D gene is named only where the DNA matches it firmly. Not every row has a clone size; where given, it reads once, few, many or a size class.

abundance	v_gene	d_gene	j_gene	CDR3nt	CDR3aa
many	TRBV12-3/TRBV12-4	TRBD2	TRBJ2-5	TGTGCCAGCAGTACCTTGGGGGGGACTAGCGGGAGTTCAGGTGTGGGAACGGAGACCCAGTACTTC	CASSTLGGTSGSSGVGTETQYF
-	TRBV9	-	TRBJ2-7	TGTGCCAGCAGCGAGGGACGGGCCGGCTACGAGCAGTACTTC	CASSEGRAGYEQYF
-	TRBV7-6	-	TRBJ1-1	TGTGCCAGCAGCTTAGTAGGGGGGGGCAACCCGAACACTGAAGCTTTCTTT	CASSLVGGGNPNTEAFF
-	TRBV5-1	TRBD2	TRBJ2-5	TGCGCCAGCAGCTTGCAGGGACTAGCGGGAGCCCAAGAGACCCAGTACTTC	CASSLQGLAGAQETQYF
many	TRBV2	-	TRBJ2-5	TGTGCCAGCAGTGAAGAGGGACGTACCCAAGAGACCCAGTACTTC	CASSEEGRTQETQYF
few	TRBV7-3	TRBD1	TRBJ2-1	TGTGCCAGCAGCTCCCAGGGGGCGCATGAGCAGTTCTTC	CASSSQGAHEQFF
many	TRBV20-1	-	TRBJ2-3	TGCAGTGCTAGCGGTGGTGGATCGGGAAACACGCAGTATTTT	CSASGGGSGNTQYF
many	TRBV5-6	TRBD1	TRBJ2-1	TGTGCCAGCAGCCTAGGGACAGGGAATAGGGAGCAGTTCTTC	CASSLGTGNREQFF
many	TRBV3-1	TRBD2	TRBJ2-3	TGTGCCAGCAGCCAAGTACTAGCGGGGTGGGCCACAGATACGCAGTATTTT	CASSQVLAGWATDTQYF
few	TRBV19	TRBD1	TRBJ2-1	TGTGCCAGTAGTATCTGGGACAGGCCGAATGAGCAGTTCTTC	CASSIWDRPNEQFF
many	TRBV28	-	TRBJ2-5	TGTGCCAGCAGTTTATTCTTTGACAGTCAAGAGACCCAGTACTTC	CASSLFFDSQETQYF
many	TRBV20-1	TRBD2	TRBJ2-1	TGCAGTGCTAGAGAGCTACGGACTAGCGATAATAGGGTGCAGTTCTTC	CSARELRTSDNRVQFF
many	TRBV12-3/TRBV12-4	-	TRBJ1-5	TGTGCCAGCACCCGCTCCGGGCGGAGCAATCAGCCCCAGCATTTT	CASTRSGRSNQPQHF
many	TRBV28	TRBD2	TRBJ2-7	TGTGCCAGCAGTACGTATTGGCTAGCGGGGGAATCCTACGAGCAGTACTTC	CASSTYWLAGESYEQYF
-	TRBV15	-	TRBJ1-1	TGTGCCACCAGCAGAGGTCCGTATGAAGCTTTCTTT	CATSRGPYEAFF
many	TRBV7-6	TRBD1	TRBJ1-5	TGTGCCAGCAGCCCGAGGACAGGTCCTGGGCCCCAGCATTTT	CASSPRTGPGPQHF
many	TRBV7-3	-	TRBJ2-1	TGTGCCAGCAGCTTAAGAGCATCAGAGCAGTTCTTC	CASSLRASEQFF
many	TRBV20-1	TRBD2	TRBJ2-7	TGCAGTGCTAGTACGACTAGCGGGAGAGGAGAGCAGTACTTC	CSASTTSGRGEQYF
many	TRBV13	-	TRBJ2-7	TGTGCCAGCAGCTTAGGCCCACAGTACGAGCAGTACTTC	CASSLGPQYEQYF
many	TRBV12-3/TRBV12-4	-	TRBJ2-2	TGTGCCAGCAGTTTTATCGGGGAGCTGTTTTTT	CASSFIGELFF
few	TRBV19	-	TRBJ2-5	TGTGCCAGTAGCGATACAGGGATCGGTGAGACCCAGTACTTC	CASSDTGIGETQYF
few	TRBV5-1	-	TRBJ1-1	TGTGCCAGCAGGGTGTCCCCGAACACTGAAGCTTTCTTT	CASRVSPNTEAFF
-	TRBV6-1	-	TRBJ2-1	TGTGCCAGCAGGCGGGACTCTGTAAATGAGCAGTTCTTC	CASRRDSVNEQFF
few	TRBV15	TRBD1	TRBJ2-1	TGTGCCACCAGCAGAGATCGAATAGGGACAGGAGTCTTCTTC	CATSRDRIGTGVFF
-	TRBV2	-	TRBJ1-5	TGTGCCAGCAGTTACCGACAGAATAGCAATCAGCCCCAGCATTTT	CASSYRQNSNQPQHF
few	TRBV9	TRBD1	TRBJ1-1	TGTGCCAGCAGCGTACATCCGGGACAGGGGGCCCCGAACACTGAAGCTTTCTTT	CASSVHPGQGAPNTEAFF
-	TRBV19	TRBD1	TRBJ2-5	TGTACCAGTAGTACAGGGACAGGAGAGACCCAGTACTTC	CTSSTGTGETQYF
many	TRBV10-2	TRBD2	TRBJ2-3	TGCGCCAGCAGTGAAGCGGGAAGGGGTACAGATACGCAGTATTTT	CASSEAGRGTDTQYF
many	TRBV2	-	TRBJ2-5	TGTGCCAGCACTAGCCGAAAGACCCAGTACTTC	CASTSRKTQYF
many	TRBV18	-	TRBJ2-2	TGTGCCAGCCCACTCCTTGGGAACACCGGGGAGCTGTTTTTT	CASPLLGNTGELFF
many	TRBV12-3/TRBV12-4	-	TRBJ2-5	TGTGCCAGCACTCCCGTTTGGGGGGACGTACCCTACCAAGAGACCCAGTACTTC	CASTPVWGDVPYQETQYF
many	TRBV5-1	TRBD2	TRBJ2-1	TGCGCCAGCAGCTTTAGGACTAGCGGGAGCTGGTACAATGAGCAGTTCTTC	CASSFRTSGSWYNEQFF
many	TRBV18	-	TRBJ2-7	TGTGCCAGCTCACCAAGTACCTCCAGTGAAGGGGAGCAGTACTTC	CASSPSTSSEGEQYF
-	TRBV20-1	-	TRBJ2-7	TGCAGTGCTAGTATAGGGGAATACTACTCCTACGAGCAGTACTTC	CSASIGEYYSYEQYF
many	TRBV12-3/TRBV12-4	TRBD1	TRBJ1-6	TGTGCCAGCAGATTCATACCGGGACAGGGGAACGATTCACCCCTCCACTTT	CASRFIPGQGNDSPLHF
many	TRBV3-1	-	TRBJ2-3	TGTGCCAGCAGCCAAGAATGGGGGAGAAGGGTTACGCAGTATTTT	CASSQEWGRRVTQYF
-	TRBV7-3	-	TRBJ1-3	TGTGCCAGCAGCTTACCCGGGGATGGAAACACCATATATTTT	CASSLPGDGNTIYF